This T cell receptor beta chain was sequenced in a study of post-analysis software for immune sequencing data. Study overall: Included courses were relapsing-remitting and secondary progressive multiple sclerosis; progressive-relapsing multiple sclerosis was also included.

Note on this clonotype: Its specificity is not known.

TCR beta cDNA libraries had unique molecular identifiers. A single record per CDR3 protein comes from TCRdb applying MiXCR to the PCR reads. Of hundreds of thousands of distinct CDR3 sequences in the sample, about 39% were seen once. The study's findings and limits: Roughly five TRBV segments appeared more often in patients than in controls, and TRBV5-6, TRBV5-1 and TRBV20-1 were among these.

The germline V gene has CDR1 LGHDT and CDR2 YNNKEL (reference sequence). The V and J ends lost 4 bases and 1 base, in that order; junction bases with no gene match: 6. The CDR3 totals 17 residues. The sequencing sample was made of blood. The sequence was obtained from a girl aged 2-15 years with multiple sclerosis. The V call is TRBV3-1, the J call TRBJ2-5, with 13 bases identical to TRBD2. CDR3 amino acids: CASSRGTSGVSQETQYF. As DNA, the CDR3 is TGTGCCAGCAGCCGGGGGACTAGCGGGGTAAGCCAAGAGACCCAGTACTTC.